The sequence of this T cell receptor (beta chain) was determined in a study of blood T cell repertoires in COVID-19. Overall study context: PBMCs, B-cell-depleted T cells, or T cells were the source of the cDNA or gDNA that made up the material.

Measured with immunoSEQ multiplex PCR; TCRdb has only the in-frame clones, and not every one. The data contain some 170,000 clones, about three quarters of them singletons. Germline loops: CDR1 SEHNR, CDR2 FQNEAQ (reference sequence). The V end was cut by 2 bases, the J end by 5 bases, with 15 bases between. CDR3 size: 15 residues. The specimen sequenced was peripheral blood. This clonotype originated in a woman in her sixties or seventies with acute or convalescent COVID-19. V gene TRBV7-9 combines with J gene TRBJ1-1; D might be TRBD1 (6 bases). CDR3 amino acids: CASSLLDGRGTEAFF. Written as DNA, the CDR3 is TGTGCCAGCAGCTTATTGGATGGAAGGGGGACTGAAGCTTTCTTT.